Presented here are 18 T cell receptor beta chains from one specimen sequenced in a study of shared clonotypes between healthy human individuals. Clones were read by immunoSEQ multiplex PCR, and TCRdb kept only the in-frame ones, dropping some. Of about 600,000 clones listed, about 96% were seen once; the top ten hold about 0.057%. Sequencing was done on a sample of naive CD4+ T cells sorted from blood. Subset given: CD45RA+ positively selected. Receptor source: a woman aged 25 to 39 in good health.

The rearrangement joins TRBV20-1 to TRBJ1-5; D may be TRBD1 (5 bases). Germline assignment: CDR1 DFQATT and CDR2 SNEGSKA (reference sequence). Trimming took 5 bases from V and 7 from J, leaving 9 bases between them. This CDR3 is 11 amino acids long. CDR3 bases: TGCAGTGCTGCAGAGGGGCAGCCCCAGCATTTT. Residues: CSAAEGQPQHF.

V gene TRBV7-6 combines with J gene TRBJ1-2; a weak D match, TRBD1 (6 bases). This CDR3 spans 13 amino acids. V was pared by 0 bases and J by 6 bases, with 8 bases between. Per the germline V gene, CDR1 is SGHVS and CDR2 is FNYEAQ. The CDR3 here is CASSLADSNGYTF. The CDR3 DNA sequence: TGTGCCAGCAGCTTAGCGGACAGCAATGGCTACACCTTC.

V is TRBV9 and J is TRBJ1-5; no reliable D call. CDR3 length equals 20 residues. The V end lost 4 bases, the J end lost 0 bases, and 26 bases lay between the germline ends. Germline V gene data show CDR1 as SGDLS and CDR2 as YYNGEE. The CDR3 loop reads CASSPHLRRISFYSNQPQHF. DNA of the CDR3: TGTGCCAGCAGCCCTCACCTAAGACGGATTAGCTTTTATAGCAATCAGCCCCAGCATTTT.

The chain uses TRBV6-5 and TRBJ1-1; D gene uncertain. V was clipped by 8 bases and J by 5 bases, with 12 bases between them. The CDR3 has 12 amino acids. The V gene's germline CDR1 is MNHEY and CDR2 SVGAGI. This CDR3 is CASWVDGTEAFF. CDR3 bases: TGTGCCAGCTGGGTCGATGGGACTGAAGCTTTCTTT.

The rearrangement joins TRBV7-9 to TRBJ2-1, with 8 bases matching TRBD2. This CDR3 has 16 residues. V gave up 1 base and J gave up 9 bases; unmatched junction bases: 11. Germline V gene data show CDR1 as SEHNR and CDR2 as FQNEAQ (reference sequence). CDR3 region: CASSLGGGLGSSEQFF. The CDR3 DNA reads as TGTGCCAGCAGCTTAGGCGGGGGACTAGGCAGTAGTGAGCAGTTCTTC.

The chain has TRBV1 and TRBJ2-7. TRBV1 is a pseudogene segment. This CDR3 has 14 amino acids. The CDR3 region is CTSSQDPYFYEQYF. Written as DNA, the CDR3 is TGCACCAGCAGCCAGGACCCTTACTTTTACGAGCAGTACTTC.

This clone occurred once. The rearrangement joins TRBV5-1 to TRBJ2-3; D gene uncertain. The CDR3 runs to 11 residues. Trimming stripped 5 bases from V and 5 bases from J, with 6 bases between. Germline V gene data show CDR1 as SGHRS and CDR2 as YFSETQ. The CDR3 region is CASRMKDTQYF. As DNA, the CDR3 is TGCGCCAGCAGAATGAAAGATACGCAGTATTTT.

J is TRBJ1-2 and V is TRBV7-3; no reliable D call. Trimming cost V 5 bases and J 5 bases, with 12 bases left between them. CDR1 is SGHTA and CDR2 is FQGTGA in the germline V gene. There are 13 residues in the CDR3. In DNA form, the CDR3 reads TGTGCCAGCAGCACTCAGGACGGATATGGCTACACCTTC. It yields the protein CASSTQDGYGYTF. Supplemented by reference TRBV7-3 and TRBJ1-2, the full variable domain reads GAGVSQTPSNKVTEKGKYVELRCDPISGHTALYWYRQSLGQGPEFLIYFQGTGAADDSGLPNDRFFAVRPEGSVSTLKIQRTERGDSAVYLCASSTQDGYGYTFGSGTRLTVV.

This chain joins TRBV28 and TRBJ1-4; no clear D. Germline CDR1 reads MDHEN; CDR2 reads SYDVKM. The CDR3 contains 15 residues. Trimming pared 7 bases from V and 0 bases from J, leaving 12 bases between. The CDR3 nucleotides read TGTGCCAGCATGGGCCCCATCTCAACTAATGAAAAACTGTTTTTT. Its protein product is CASMGPISTNEKLFF. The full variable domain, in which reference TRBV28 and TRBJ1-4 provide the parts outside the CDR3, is DVKVTQSSRYLVKRTGEKVFLECVQDMDHENMFWYRQDPGLGLRLIYFSYDVKMKEKGDIPEGYSVSREKKERFSLILESASTNQTSMYLCASMGPISTNEKLFFGSGTQLSVL.

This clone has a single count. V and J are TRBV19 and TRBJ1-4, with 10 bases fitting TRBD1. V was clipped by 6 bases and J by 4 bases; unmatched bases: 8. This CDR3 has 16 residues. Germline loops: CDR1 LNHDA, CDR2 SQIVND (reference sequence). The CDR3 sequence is CASSQQTGGVNEKLFF. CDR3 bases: TGTGCCAGTAGCCAACAGACAGGGGGCGTTAATGAAAAACTGTTTTTT.

CDR3 amino acids: CASSEIGGRNQPQHF. In DNA form, the CDR3 reads TGTGCCAGCAGTGAAATCGGAGGGAGGAATCAGCCCCAGCATTTT. The chain recombines TRBV2 with TRBJ1-5; D ambiguous. Trimming cost V 2 bases and J 4 bases, with 12 bases left between them. This CDR3 has 15 residues. Germline CDR1 reads SNHLY; CDR2 reads FYNNEI.

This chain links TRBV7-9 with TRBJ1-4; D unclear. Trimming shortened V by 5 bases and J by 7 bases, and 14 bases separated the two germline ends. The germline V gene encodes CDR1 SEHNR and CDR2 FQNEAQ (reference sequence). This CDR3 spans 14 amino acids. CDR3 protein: CASSTPARSEKLFF. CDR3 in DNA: TGTGCCAGCAGCACGCCGGCCCGGTCTGAAAAACTGTTTTTT.

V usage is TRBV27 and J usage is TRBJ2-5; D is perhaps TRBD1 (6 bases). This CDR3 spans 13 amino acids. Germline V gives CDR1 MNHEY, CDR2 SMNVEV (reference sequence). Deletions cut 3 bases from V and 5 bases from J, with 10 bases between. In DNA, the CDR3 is TGTGCCAGCAGTTTGGGGGCAGGGGAGACCCAGTACTTC. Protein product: CASSLGAGETQYF.

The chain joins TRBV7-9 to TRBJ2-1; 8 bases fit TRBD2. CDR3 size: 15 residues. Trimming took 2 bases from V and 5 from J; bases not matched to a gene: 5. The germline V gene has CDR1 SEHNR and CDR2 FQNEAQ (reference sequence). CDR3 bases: TGTGCCAGCAGCTTAAGCGGGAGAGGACACAATGAGCAGTTCTTC. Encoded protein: CASSLSGRGHNEQFF.

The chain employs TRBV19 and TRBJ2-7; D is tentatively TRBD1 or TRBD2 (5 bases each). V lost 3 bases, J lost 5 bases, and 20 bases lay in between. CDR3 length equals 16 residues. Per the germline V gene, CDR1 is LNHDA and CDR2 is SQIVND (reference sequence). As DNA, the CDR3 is TGTGCCAGTAGTATTCGAGCCGGGGCGCGAGGGCACGAGCAGTACTTC. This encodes CASSIRAGARGHEQYF.

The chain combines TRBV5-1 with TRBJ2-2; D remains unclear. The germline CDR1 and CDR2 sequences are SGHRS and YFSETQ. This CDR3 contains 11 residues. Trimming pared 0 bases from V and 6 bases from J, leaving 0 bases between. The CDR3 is CASSLAGELFF. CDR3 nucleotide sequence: TGCGCCAGCAGCTTGGCCGGGGAGCTGTTTTTT.

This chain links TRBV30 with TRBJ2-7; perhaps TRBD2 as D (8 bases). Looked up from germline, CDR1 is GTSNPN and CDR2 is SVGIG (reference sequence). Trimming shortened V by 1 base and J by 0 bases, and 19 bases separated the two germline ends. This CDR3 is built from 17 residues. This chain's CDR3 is CAWSDRGGTDFSYEQYF. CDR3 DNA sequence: TGTGCCTGGAGTGACCGGGGGGGGACAGATTTCTCCTACGAGCAGTACTTC. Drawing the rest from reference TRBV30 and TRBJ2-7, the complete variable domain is SQTIHQWPATLVQPVGSPLSLECTVEGTSNPNLYWYRQAAGRGLQLLFYSVGIGQISSEVPQNLSASRPQDRQFILSSKKLLLSDSGFYLCAWSDRGGTDFSYEQYFGPGTRLTVT.

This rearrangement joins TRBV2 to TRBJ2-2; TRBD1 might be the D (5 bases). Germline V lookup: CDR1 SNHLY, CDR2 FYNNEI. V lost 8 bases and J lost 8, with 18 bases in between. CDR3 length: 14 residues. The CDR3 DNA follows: TGTGCCAGCCGTACAGGAGTTGACGTTGGGGAGCTGTTTTTT. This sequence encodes CASRTGVDVGELFF.